The 30 T cell receptor beta chains presented below share a single source sample, sequenced in a study of T-cell reconstitution after alpha-beta-depleted transplantation in children. The library targeted TCRbeta and was prepared with unique molecular identifiers. TCRdb called the PCR reads again in MiXCR, with one record for every CDR3 protein. The data contain 500,000 to 600,000 distinct CDR3 sequences, around a third of them seen just once; the ten biggest clones take up roughly 2.5%. Here the sequenced sample was PBMCs from the stem cell graft donor, taken from the stem cell graft. These receptors came from a human donor who donated a stem cell graft to a child with aplastic anemia.

The genes are TRBV20-1 and TRBJ2-1; 11 nucleotides match TRBD2. CDR3 length: 14 amino acids. V shed 6 bases, J shed 5 bases, and the junction held 6 bases outside the gene matches. CDR1 is DFQATT, CDR2 SNEGSKA, per germline (reference sequence). Here the CDR3 DNA reads TGCAGTGCCCACGGGACTAGCGGAAACAATGAGCAGTTCTTC. Amino acids: CSAHGTSGNNEQFF.

The V gene is TRBV6-6, the J gene TRBJ1-1, with D unresolved. V lost 5 bases and J 4 bases, leaving 8 bases between the germline ends. Germline loops: CDR1 MNHNY, CDR2 SVGAGI (reference sequence). CDR3 length: 12 residues. CDR3 residues: CASSPMGTEAFF. The CDR3 DNA reads TGTGCCAGCAGTCCCATGGGCACTGAAGCTTTCTTT.

In this sample, this clonotype turned up a few times. The chain has TRBV10-1 and TRBJ2-5; unclear D gene. CDR1 WNHNN and CDR2 SYGVQD come from the germline V gene (reference sequence). V was cut by 0 bases and J by 1 base, with 3 bases left in between. CDR3 length: 13 residues. DNA of the CDR3: TGCGCCAGCAGTGAGTCGCCCCAAGAGACCCAGTACTTC. Residues: CASSESPQETQYF.

On this clonotype itself: At one of its ends the junction is not consistent with the germline gene, which may arise from a read error. The rearrangement links TRBV27 to TRBJ2-1; TRBD2 matches 13 bases. The CDR3 runs 12 residues. Germline loops: CDR1 MNHEY, CDR2 SMNVEV (reference sequence). Here the CDR3 reads CASSGTSGVPGF. The CDR3, as DNA: TGTGCCAGCAGCGGGACTAGCGGGGTCCCGGGCTTC.

This clonotype was detected many times. The rearrangement uses TRBV12-3 or TRBV12-4 and TRBJ1-5; D perhaps matches TRBD1 (6 bases). The germline V and J ends were trimmed by 3 bases and 6 bases, with 12 bases remaining between them. CDR3 length equals 14 residues. DNA of the CDR3: TGTGCCAGCAGTTTGGGGCAGGGGCGTCAGCCCCAGCATTTT. This gives the protein CASSLGQGRQPQHF.

The CDR3 is CASSFEGANYGYTF. CDR3 in DNA: TGTGCCAGCAGTTTCGAGGGGGCTAACTATGGCTACACCTTC. This sequence joins TRBV25-1 and TRBJ1-2; possible D gene TRBD1, 6 bases. From germline, CDR1 is MGHDK and CDR2 SYGVNS. V gave up 5 bases and J gave up 0 bases, with 10 bases separating them. The CDR3 length is 14 residues.

This rearrangement joins TRBV15 to TRBJ1-1, with TRBD1 matching 9 bases. With 1 base clipped from V and 3 bases from J, the junction kept 3 bases outside the gene matches. Germline assignment: CDR1 LNHNV and CDR2 YYDKDF (reference sequence). The CDR3 length is 15 residues. For the CDR3, the DNA is TGTGCCACCAGCAGAGTCACAGGGGGCCACACTGAAGCTTTCTTT. Amino acid sequence: CATSRVTGGHTEAFF.

The chain has TRBV20-1 and TRBJ2-2; D remains unclear. Germline V gene data show CDR1 as DFQATT and CDR2 as SNEGSKA (reference sequence). The CDR3 sequence is 13 residues long. Trimming cost V 2 bases and J 2 bases, with 6 bases left between them. The DNA of the CDR3 is TGCAGTGCTAGACAGGCAAACACCGGGGAGCTGTTTTTT. This gives the protein CSARQANTGELFF.

The table lists this clonotype with a few counts. In DNA form, the CDR3 reads TGTGCCAGCAGGGACGGGAACAGGGGGACTAATGAAAAACTGTTTTTT. It yields the protein CASRDGNRGTNEKLFF. The genes are TRBV6-1 and TRBJ1-4; TRBD1 matches at 8 bases. J lost 2 bases, V lost 6 bases, and 8 bases had no gene match. CDR1 is MNHNS, CDR2 SASEGT, per germline. The CDR3 runs 16 residues.

This clonotype has a handful of counts. The chain has TRBV10-3 and TRBJ2-1; weak D call: TRBD2 (5 bases). The ends were cut back, 0 bases at V and 7 bases at J, with 22 bases in the middle. This CDR3 spans 18 amino acids. The germline V gene has CDR1 ENHRY and CDR2 SYGVKD. The CDR3 region is CAISESPLGASTQNEQFF. CDR3 nucleotide sequence: TGTGCCATCAGTGAGTCCCCTTTGGGAGCGTCTACGCAGAATGAGCAGTTCTTC.

In this sample, this clonotype turned up many times. This chain links TRBV29-1 with TRBJ2-5, with 12 positions matching TRBD2. The CDR3 contains 17 residues. Trimming took 6 bases from V and 5 from J; bases not matched to a gene: 16. The V gene's germline CDR1 is SQVTM and CDR2 ANQGSEA. The DNA of the CDR3 is TGCAGCGTCCTTGGGCTAGCGGGAGGGCCAGAAAGGGAGACCCAGTACTTC. This gives the protein CSVLGLAGGPERETQYF.

In its sample, this clonotype was seen a few times. This chain joins TRBV24-1 and TRBJ2-2; the D is unclear. The CDR3 is made up of 15 amino acids. V was pared by 2 bases and J by 3 bases, with 9 bases between. Germline CDR1 reads KGHDR; CDR2 reads SFDVKD. The CDR3 DNA reads as TGTGCCACCAGTGATTCGGTCGCATACACCGGGGAGCTGTTTTTT. Encoded protein: CATSDSVAYTGELFF.

The V call is TRBV6-2 or TRBV6-3, the J call TRBJ2-7; D is possibly TRBD2 (6 bases). Germline V gives CDR1 MNHEY, CDR2 SVGEGT. The CDR3 covers 14 residues. Trimming removed 4 bases at V and 6 bases at J, with 16 bases between. This CDR3 is CASSSIAQGGEQYF. CDR3 nucleotides: TGTGCCAGCAGTTCGATCGCTCAGGGAGGCGAGCAGTACTTC.

V usage is TRBV7-2 and J usage is TRBJ1-5; D is ambiguous. This CDR3 spans 17 amino acids. Germline V gives CDR1 SGHTA, CDR2 FQGNSA. V was trimmed by 3 bases and J by 1 base, leaving 16 bases between them. CDR3 protein: CASSFAEGKLSNQPQHF. The CDR3, as DNA: TGTGCCAGCAGCTTCGCCGAAGGCAAGCTGAGCAATCAGCCCCAGCATTTT.

The rearrangement joins TRBV5-1 to TRBJ2-5; the D is unclear. This CDR3 contains 14 residues. The V gene's germline CDR1 is SGHRS and CDR2 YFSETQ. V shed 0 bases and J shed 1 base, with 7 bases lying between them. The CDR3 nucleotides are TGCGCCAGCAGCTTGGAACTAACCCAAGAGACCCAGTACTTC. It codes for CASSLELTQETQYF. The full variable domain, its missing parts supplied by reference TRBV5-1 and TRBJ2-5, is KAGVTQTPRYLIKTRGQQVTLSCSPISGHRSVSWYQQTPGQGLQFLFEYFSETQRNKGNFPGRFSGRQFSNSRSEMNVSTLELGDSALYLCASSLELTQETQYFGPGTRLLVL.

The rearrangement uses TRBV7-2 and TRBJ1-2; possible D gene TRBD1, 5 bases. Per the germline V gene, CDR1 is SGHTA and CDR2 is FQGNSA. CDR3 length: 15 residues. Trimming took 1 base from V and 3 from J, leaving 12 bases between them. The CDR3, as DNA: TGTGCCAGCAGCTTAGACGGGGCATACGACTATGGCTACACCTTC. Translating gives CASSLDGAYDYGYTF.

This clonotype showed up just once. V gene TRBV27 combines with J gene TRBJ1-1, with a weak D call TRBD1 (6 bases). Germline V CDR1 and CDR2: MNHEY, SMNVEV (reference sequence). V lost 4 bases, J lost 0 bases, and 15 bases lay in between. The CDR3 runs to 16 residues. This CDR3 is CASSSDRLKMNTEAFF. The CDR3 DNA reads TGTGCCAGCAGTTCCGACAGGCTGAAAATGAACACTGAAGCTTTCTTT.

This clonotype was seen a few times. This chain joins TRBV7-2 and TRBJ1-1; 12 nucleotides match TRBD1. The junction had 9 bases not matched to a gene; V was cut back by 0 bases and J by 4 bases. Germline CDR1 SGHTA, CDR2 FQGNSA. The CDR3 has 18 residues. The CDR3 coding sequence is TGTGCCAGCAGCTTAGCTTCGGGGACAGGGGGCCGGAGCACTGAAGCTTTCTTT. This gives the protein CASSLASGTGGRSTEAFF.

As regards this clonotype: The junction differs from germline at one of its ends, possibly a read error. The chain uses TRBV12-3 or TRBV12-4 and TRBJ2-7; tentatively, D is TRBD1 or TRBD2 (5 bases each). CDR3 size: 12 residues. CDR3 protein: CASSLGGQGRDF. The CDR3 DNA reads TGTGCCAGCAGTTTGGGCGGGCAGGGAAGGGACTTC.

This chain uses TRBV9 with TRBJ2-4, with D perhaps TRBD2 (5 bases). The CDR3 consists of 17 residues. CDR1 is SGDLS, CDR2 YYNGEE, per germline. The V and J ends lost 0 bases and 2 bases respectively, with 15 bases between them. CDR3 amino acids: CASSVGEGRSSKNIQYF. The CDR3, as DNA: TGTGCCAGCAGCGTAGGGGAAGGGAGATCATCCAAAAACATTCAGTACTTC.

The V call is TRBV11-3, the J call TRBJ2-5; TRBD2 matches at 13 bases. The CDR3 is made up of 16 amino acids. Germline V CDR1 and CDR2: SGHNT, YENEEA. The V gene end was trimmed by 5 bases and the J gene end by 5 bases; junction bases not matched to a gene: 8. CDR3 coding DNA: TGTGCCAGCAGCCTCCGGACTAGCGGGAGTCGCGAGACCCAGTACTTC. Its protein is CASSLRTSGSRETQYF. Drawing the rest from reference TRBV11-3 and TRBJ2-5, the complete variable domain is EAGVVQSPRYKIIEKKQPVAFWCNPISGHNTLYWYLQNLGQGPELLIRYENEEAVDDSQLPKDRFSAERLKGVDSTLKIQPAELGDSAVYLCASSLRTSGSRETQYFGPGTRLLVL.

This CDR3 is CASSLSPPQGSSPLHF. CDR3 DNA: TGTGCCAGCAGCCTATCGCCCCCCCAGGGAAGTTCACCCCTCCACTTT. The rearrangement uses TRBV7-2 and TRBJ1-6; D perhaps matches TRBD1 (5 bases). The CDR3 runs to 16 residues. The V gene's germline CDR1 is SGHTA and CDR2 FQGNSA. V shed 5 bases and J shed 9 bases, with 20 bases lying between them.

The V call is TRBV4-2, the J call TRBJ2-7, with 8 bases matching TRBD2. The CDR3 spans 16 residues. Germline CDR1 LGHNA, CDR2 YNFKEQ. The V segment lost 2 bases and the J segment 0 bases; nucleotides outside the gene matches: 6. CDR3 loop: CASSQLSGVTSYEQYF. The CDR3 DNA sequence: TGTGCCAGCAGCCAACTTAGCGGGGTTACCTCCTACGAGCAGTACTTC.

The chain recombines TRBV28 with TRBJ2-5, with TRBD2 identical over 7 bases. In germline, CDR1 is MDHEN, CDR2 SYDVKM. The CDR3 is 18 residues long. V lost 4 bases, J lost 6 bases, and 20 bases stayed unmatched. CDR3 loop: CASSWGGDSRGFVKTQYF. CDR3 coding DNA: TGTGCCAGCAGTTGGGGGGGGGACTCCCGGGGTTTCGTGAAGACCCAGTACTTC.

This clonotype was detected only a few times. This CDR3 reads CSVEAPDRALTGGYTF. CDR3 DNA sequence: TGCAGCGTTGAGGCCCCCGACAGGGCCCTGACGGGCGGCTACACCTTC. This rearrangement joins TRBV29-1 to TRBJ1-2; 7 positions match TRBD1. Germline CDR1 and CDR2: SQVTM and ANQGSEA. This CDR3 contains 16 residues. The V gene end was trimmed by 3 bases and the J gene end by 8 bases; junction bases not matched to a gene: 18.

The J gene is TRBJ2-7, the V gene TRBV19; possible D gene TRBD2, 6 bases. Germline V gene lookup returns CDR1 LNHDA and CDR2 SQIVND (reference sequence). V was pared by 1 base and J by 4 bases, with 20 bases between. The CDR3 is made up of 17 amino acids. The CDR3 protein is CASSIGSLARINYEQYV. For the CDR3, the DNA is TGTGCCAGTAGTATAGGCTCCCTAGCGAGAATTAATTACGAGCAGTACGTC.

This chain links TRBV12-3 or TRBV12-4 with TRBJ1-5, with D uncertain. The CDR3 consists of 14 residues. Trimming shortened V by 1 base and J by 4 bases, and 8 bases separated the two germline ends. CDR3 region: CASSLGAVNQPQHF. CDR3 DNA sequence: TGTGCCAGCAGTTTAGGGGCCGTGAATCAGCCCCAGCATTTT.

The genes are TRBV12-3 or TRBV12-4 and TRBJ2-7, with 8 bases identical to TRBD2. After removal of 6 bases from V and 3 bases from J, the junction contained 10 bases not matched to a gene. The CDR3 has 15 residues. Here the CDR3 DNA reads TGTGCCAGCAGCCTTAGCGGGATTGTTCTCTACGAGCAGTACTTC. Translation: CASSLSGIVLYEQYF.

V is TRBV7-9 and J is TRBJ2-1; no firm D call. The CDR3 totals 11 residues. The V and J ends lost 4 bases and 7 bases respectively, with 5 bases between them. CDR1 is SEHNR and CDR2 is FQNEAQ in the germline V gene (reference sequence). DNA of the CDR3: TGTGCCAGCAGCTGGCGGAATGAGCAGTTCTTC. Its translation is CASSWRNEQFF.

This clonotype was counted a few times. The chain couples TRBV30 to TRBJ2-3, with 11 bases aligning to TRBD1. Germline CDR1 GTSNPN, CDR2 SVGIG (reference sequence). The CDR3 is 16 residues long. V was pared by 7 bases and J by 4 bases, with 13 bases of the junction left unmatched. The CDR3 region is CASNRGGQGEADTQYF. The CDR3 nucleotides read TGTGCCTCTAACCGAGGGGGACAGGGGGAGGCAGATACGCAGTATTTT.